This passage covers 9 T cell receptor beta chains from one sample sequenced in a study of T-cell memory formation after mild COVID-19. TCRdb called the 5' RACE reads again in MiXCR, with one record for every CDR3 protein. The sample has almost 550,000 distinct CDR3 sequences, about a fifth seen once. The sample comprised PBMCs or a T cell subset sorted from them (not recorded which). These receptors were taken from an adult woman who had mild COVID-19 (a few samples of this study predate the infection). Cell type and time point are not known.

The chain couples TRBV29-1 to TRBJ1-2, with 10 bases that match TRBD1. V was clipped by 3 bases and J by 4 bases; unmatched bases: 2. The length of the CDR3 is 13 residues. Germline assignment: CDR1 SQVTM and CDR2 ANQGSEA. The CDR3 region has the DNA TGCAGCGTTGAGGGACAGGGGCTCTATGGCTACACCTTC. This gives the protein CSVEGQGLYGYTF.

The chain couples TRBV7-9 to TRBJ2-5; D gene ambiguous. From germline, CDR1 is SEHNR and CDR2 FQNEAQ (reference sequence). With 6 bases removed from V and 4 bases from J, the gap between germline ends came to 9 bases. The CDR3 length is 12 residues. As DNA, the CDR3 is TGTGCCAGCAGGTCTGTGGGAGAGACCCAGTACTTC. Protein sequence: CASRSVGETQYF.

The chain couples TRBV29-1 to TRBJ2-7, with TRBD1 as a possible D gene (6 bases). CDR3 length: 13 amino acids. Germline assignment: CDR1 SQVTM and CDR2 ANQGSEA. Between the trimmed V and J ends, which lost 4 bases and 2 bases, there was a span of 12 bases. The CDR3 DNA follows: TGCAGCGTTGCCGGGACAATCACCTACGAGCAGTACTTC. As protein: CSVAGTITYEQYF.

This clonotype was observed a few times. The chain has TRBV6-1 and TRBJ1-2, with a possible D match to TRBD1 (6 bases). The ends were cut back, 7 bases at V and 3 bases at J, with 18 bases in the middle. Germline V gives CDR1 MNHNS, CDR2 SASEGT. The CDR3 is 15 amino acids. Written as DNA, the CDR3 is TGTGCCAGCATCCGACAGGATAGGTCGTACTATGGCTACACCTTC. It translates to CASIRQDRSYYGYTF.

The table lists this clonotype with a few counts. The chain joins TRBV6-2 or TRBV6-3 to TRBJ2-5; tentative D call: TRBD1 (6 bases). The germline V gene has CDR1 MNHEY and CDR2 SVGEGT. This CDR3 region has 14 residues. V was cut by 6 bases and J by 5 bases, with 16 bases left in between. CDR3 nucleotides: TGTGCCAGCAGCTACAGGGTAGTAACGGAGACCCAGTACTTC. Protein: CASSYRVVTETQYF.

This clonotype was seen ten or more times. The gene calls are TRBV11-3 and TRBJ1-5; D gene uncertain. V gave up 5 bases and J gave up 2 bases, with 7 bases separating them. The CDR3 sequence is 13 residues long. CDR1 is SGHNT, CDR2 YENEEA, per germline. Written as DNA, the CDR3 is TGTGCCAGCAGCCACGACCGCAATCAGCCCCAGCATTTT. As protein: CASSHDRNQPQHF.

This clonotype was observed many times. The chain employs TRBV30 and TRBJ2-7, with no clear D. The length of the CDR3 is 11 residues. Between the trimmed V and J ends, which lost 0 bases and 5 bases, there was a span of 5 bases. Germline CDR1 reads GTSNPN; CDR2 reads SVGIG (reference sequence). For the CDR3, the DNA is TGTGCCTGGAGTGTACGGGACGAGCAGTACTTC. This codes for CAWSVRDEQYF.

This clonotype was seen repeatedly, ten times or more. The rearrangement uses TRBV10-3 and TRBJ2-7; 8 nucleotides agree with TRBD1. Germline V CDR1 and CDR2: ENHRY, SYGVKD. The CDR3 covers 16 residues. Losses at the gene ends were 5 bases for V and 3 bases for J; bases not matched to a gene: 12. The chain's CDR3 is CAISPPDRGKDYEQYF. DNA of the CDR3: TGTGCCATCAGTCCGCCCGACAGGGGAAAAGACTACGAGCAGTACTTC.

This clonotype was recorded once. The chain recombines TRBV6-5 with TRBJ2-5, with D possibly called TRBD1 or TRBD2 (9 bases each). Trimming took off 5 bases at V and 7 bases at J, with 35 bases between the two ends. The germline CDR1 and CDR2 sequences are MNHEY and SVGAGI. The CDR3 is 20 residues long. CDR3 loop: CASSPPGQGVLAGPVGTQYF. DNA of the CDR3: TGTGCCAGCAGTCCACCGGGACAGGGAGTTCTAGCGGGACCAGTCGGGACCCAGTACTTC.